This TCR beta chain derives from a study of shared clonotypes between healthy human individuals. TCRdb's copy holds only in-frame clones and misses some; the assay was immunoSEQ multiplex PCR. The data show roughly 2,300,000 clones, 85% to 95% seen once. Losses at the gene ends were 4 bases for V and 7 bases for J; bases not matched to a gene: 8. CDR1 is MNHNS, CDR2 SASEGT, per germline. The CDR3 length is 15 residues. J is TRBJ1-4 and V is TRBV6-1; 8 nucleotides agree with TRBD1. The receptor comes from a man aged 18 to 29 in good health. Some clones in this sample may be carry-over from other donors' samples. The sequencing sample was made of naive CD4+ T cells from PBMCs. Subset given: CD45RA+ positively selected. This CDR3 is CASSARDRSFEKLFF. In nucleotides, the CDR3 is TGTGCCAGCAGTGCCCGGGACAGGTCCTTTGAAAAACTGTTTTTT.